Each of the 18 T cell receptor beta chains below was sequenced from the same sample in a study of cytomegalovirus exposure and HLA in healthy donors. Assay: immunoSEQ multiplex PCR; the TCRdb copy retains only in-frame clones and omits some. The table shows 220,000 or so clones, with approximately 90% occurring only once. The specimen sequenced was PBMCs. The source is a woman under 30 in good health and CMV-seronegative.

J is TRBJ2-3 and V is TRBV10-2, with 9 bases lining up with TRBD2. In germline, CDR1 is WSHSY, CDR2 SAAADI. V dropped 1 base and J dropped 2; count of bases not matched to a gene: 7. The length of the CDR3 is 17 residues. The CDR3 coding sequence is TGCGCCAGCAGTGAGTTACCAGCGGGGGGAACCACAGATACGCAGTATTTT. It is translated as CASSELPAGGTTDTQYF.

This chain connects TRBV6-5 to TRBJ2-5; TRBD2 matches 14 bases. CDR3 length: 15 amino acids. The germline V gene has CDR1 MNHEY and CDR2 SVGAGI. J gave up 4 bases and V 6 bases, and 4 bases lay outside the gene matches. The CDR3 DNA sequence: TGTGCCAGCAGGTCCGGGACTAGCGGGAGAGAGACCCAGTACTTC. Protein: CASRSGTSGRETQYF.

CDR3 protein: CASSEPRQGTEAFF. The DNA for the CDR3 is TGTGCCAGCAGTGAACCCCGACAGGGGACTGAAGCTTTCTTT. The chain couples TRBV6-1 to TRBJ1-1; 8 bases map to TRBD1. J gave up 5 bases and V 2 bases, and 4 bases lay outside the gene matches. Germline V lookup: CDR1 MNHNS, CDR2 SASEGT. The CDR3 loop spans 14 amino acids.

The chain couples TRBV23-1 to TRBJ1-5, with 7 positions matching TRBD1. TRBV23-1 is an ORF for which the function is uncertain. V was pared by 7 bases and J by 3 bases, with 6 bases of the junction left unmatched. The CDR3 is made up of 14 amino acids. CDR3 sequence (DNA): TGCGCCAGCACAGACAGGGTTAACAATCAGCCCCAGCATTTT. Protein product: CASTDRVNNQPQHF.

Here the CDR3 DNA reads TGTGCCAGCAGCGGAACCGGGACACCGTACAATGAGCAGTTCTTC. It translates to CASSGTGTPYNEQFF. This sequence joins TRBV7-8 and TRBJ2-1, with D possibly matching TRBD1 (6 bases). The germline V gene encodes CDR1 SGHVS and CDR2 FQNEAQ. V was pared by 5 bases and J by 4 bases, with 15 bases between. The CDR3 is 15 amino acids.

V is TRBV7-9 and J is TRBJ1-1, with 10 bases matching TRBD1. The CDR3 is made up of 15 amino acids. From germline, CDR1 is SEHNR and CDR2 FQNEAQ (reference sequence). The V segment lost 7 bases and the J segment 3 bases; nucleotides outside the gene matches: 8. The CDR3 region is CASIFSGTGDTEAFF. Written as DNA, the CDR3 is TGTGCCAGCATCTTCTCCGGGACAGGGGACACTGAAGCTTTCTTT.

The rearrangement uses TRBV4-2 and TRBJ1-1; TRBD1 agrees at 9 bases. With 0 bases clipped from V and 4 bases from J, the junction kept 12 bases outside the gene matches. Germline lookup yields CDR1 LGHNA and CDR2 YNFKEQ. The CDR3 length is 18 residues. The CDR3 region has the DNA TGTGCCAGCAGCCAAGAGAGATCGTCCGGGACAGGGAGCACTGAAGCTTTCTTT. Translation: CASSQERSSGTGSTEAFF.

Notes on this clone: Within the sample, other DNA sequences also encode this same CDR3. The chain combines TRBV5-1 with TRBJ2-1, with 8 nucleotides matching TRBD2. This CDR3 region has 15 residues. Germline CDR1 is SGHRS and CDR2 is YFSETQ. V lost 0 bases, J lost 4 bases, and 3 bases stayed unmatched. The CDR3 bases are TGCGCCAGCAGCTTGGAGGGGACTAGTTACAATGAGCAGTTCTTC. Translation: CASSLEGTSYNEQFF.

This sequence joins TRBV11-1 and TRBJ2-2; TRBD1 aligns across 8 bases. V lost 4 bases, J lost 3 bases, and 4 bases stayed unmatched. The CDR3 runs to 15 residues. Per germline, CDR1 SGHAT and CDR2 FQDESV (reference sequence). The CDR3 bases are TGTGCCAGCAGCTCTCAGGGGGCGGACACCGGGGAGCTGTTTTTT. It is translated as CASSSQGADTGELFF. Complete variable domain (other parts from reference TRBV11-1 and TRBJ2-2): EAEVAQSPRYKITEKSQAVAFWCDPISGHATLYWYRQILGQGPELLVQFQDESVVDDSQLPKDRFSAERLKGVDSTLKIQPAELGDSAMYLCASSSQGADTGELFFGEGSRLTVL.

V usage is TRBV14 and J usage is TRBJ2-1, with 7 nucleotides matching TRBD2. V dropped 2 bases and J dropped 0; count of bases not matched to a gene: 13. The CDR3 contains 19 residues. Germline V CDR1 and CDR2: SGHDN, FVKESK. Here the CDR3 reads CASSQTPAGVLISYNEQFF. Here the CDR3 DNA reads TGTGCCAGCAGCCAAACCCCTGCGGGAGTTTTAATCTCCTACAATGAGCAGTTCTTC.

The chain uses TRBV7-2 and TRBJ1-3; D is ambiguous. The CDR3 has 19 amino acids. Trimming cost V 5 bases and J 6 bases, with 29 bases left between them. Germline CDR1 and CDR2: SGHTA and FQGNSA. The chain's CDR3 is CASSRTATGIRTNLNTIYF. The DNA for the CDR3 is TGTGCCAGCAGCAGAACCGCCACCGGGATTCGTACTAATCTAAACACCATATATTTT. Full variable domain (outside the CDR3, taken from reference TRBV7-2 and TRBJ1-3): GAGVSQSPSNKVTEKGKDVELRCDPISGHTALYWYRQSLGQGLEFLIYFQGNSAPDKSGLPSDRFSAERTGGSVSTLTIQRTQQEDSAVYLCASSRTATGIRTNLNTIYFGEGSWLTVV.

The gene calls are TRBV6-5 and TRBJ2-5; TRBD1 matches at 8 bases. The J call may be wrong; the DNA end is better matched by TRBJ2-7. This CDR3 is built from 13 residues. Per germline, CDR1 MNHEY and CDR2 SVGAGI. The CDR3 bases are TGTGCCAGCAATCGGGGACAGGCCTACGAGCAGTACTTC. Translated, it gives CASNRGQAYEQYF.

The chain employs TRBV14 and TRBJ2-3; 7 positions match TRBD1. The V gene end was trimmed by 1 base and the J gene end by 5 bases; junction bases not matched to a gene: 0. CDR3 length: 13 residues. The germline gives CDR1 SGHDN, CDR2 FVKESK. The CDR3 here is CASSQGTGDTQYF. Written as DNA, the CDR3 is TGTGCCAGCAGCCAAGGGACAGGAGATACGCAGTATTTT.

V gene TRBV12-5 combines with J gene TRBJ1-1; D may be TRBD1 (6 bases). V was cut by 5 bases and J by 4 bases, with 17 bases left in between. Germline-derived CDR1 and CDR2 are LGHNT and FRNRAP. The CDR3 runs 15 residues. CDR3 protein: CASGHSTGWGTEAFF. CDR3 nucleotides: TGTGCTAGTGGTCACTCGACAGGTTGGGGCACTGAAGCTTTCTTT.

The chain is built from TRBV5-1 and TRBJ2-1; TRBD2 aligns across 10 bases. The CDR3 has 16 amino acids. CDR1 and CDR2 (germline): SGHRS, YFSETQ. V lost 1 base to trimming and J lost 7 bases; unmatched junction nucleotides: 8. Here the CDR3 reads CASSLTTSGKVNEQFF. CDR3 in DNA: TGCGCCAGCAGCTTGACTACTAGCGGGAAGGTTAATGAGCAGTTCTTC. Based on the CDR3 plus reference TRBV5-1 and TRBJ2-1, the full variable domain is KAGVTQTPRYLIKTRGQQVTLSCSPISGHRSVSWYQQTPGQGLQFLFEYFSETQRNKGNFPGRFSGRQFSNSRSEMNVSTLELGDSALYLCASSLTTSGKVNEQFFGPGTRLTVL.

This clone was observed a single time. The same CDR3 is also encoded by other DNA sequences in this sample. The V and J genes are TRBV7-2 and TRBJ2-7; D is ambiguous. V dropped 1 base and J dropped 3 bases, with 10 bases sitting between them. Germline values: CDR1 SGHTA, CDR2 FQGNSA. The CDR3 loop spans 14 amino acids. The CDR3 spells CASSLGFRSYEQYF. In nucleotides, the CDR3 is TGTGCCAGCAGCTTAGGTTTTAGAAGCTACGAGCAGTACTTC.

The V and J genes are TRBV7-2 and TRBJ1-6; TRBD1 matches 7 bases. Germline V gene sequence: CDR1 SGHTA, CDR2 FQGNSA. The CDR3 consists of 13 residues. After removal of 5 bases from V and 10 bases from J, the junction contained 5 bases not matched to a gene. CDR3 nucleotides: TGTGCCAGCAGCCGGGACAGCGGCTCACCCCTCCACTTT. Translation: CASSRDSGSPLHF.

The gene calls are TRBV27 and TRBJ2-5; TRBD1 matches at 7 bases. The CDR3 spans 13 residues. Germline loops: CDR1 MNHEY, CDR2 SMNVEV (reference sequence). The junction had 2 bases not matched to a gene; V was cut back by 3 bases and J by 4 bases. CDR3 nucleotide sequence: TGTGCCAGCAGTTTGACAGGGATAGAGACCCAGTACTTC. It specifies CASSLTGIETQYF.